This T cell receptor (beta chain) was recovered during a study of cytomegalovirus exposure and HLA in healthy donors. Study details: Among the approximately 400 donors who were genotyped, 70% to 90% fell in the genetic ancestry cluster that is associated with self-reported Caucasian donors. The study, taken as a whole, reports: Donors were assumed by presence/absence analyses to have roughly uniform sequencing depth.

This clone appeared once. Its antigen is unknown. The PCR used 60 Vbeta and 13 Jbeta primers. Per the original data handling: Later reanalysis found around 84 million unique TCR beta chains, around 10 million of them shared. Using immunoSEQ multiplex PCR, the repertoire was profiled, and TCRdb retains in-frame clones only, with some absent. The DNA was the basis for D and trimming; V, J and clone size are from that table. The table lists 89,000 or so clones, 70% to 75% of them singletons, with roughly 4.2% in the top ten. The CDR3 length is 14 residues. Trimming took 1 base from V and 6 from J; bases not matched to a gene: 6. Germline V gene lookup returns CDR1 SEHNR and CDR2 FQNEAQ (reference sequence).

The origin of this receptor is a man in his fifties or sixties in good health and CMV-seronegative. V usage is TRBV7-9 and J usage is TRBJ2-7; the match to TRBD2 covers 7 bases. Sequencing was done on a sample of PBMCs. The CDR3: CASSLGLAETEQYF. The CDR3 nucleotides are TGTGCCAGCAGCTTAGGTCTAGCGGAGACCGAGCAGTACTTC.